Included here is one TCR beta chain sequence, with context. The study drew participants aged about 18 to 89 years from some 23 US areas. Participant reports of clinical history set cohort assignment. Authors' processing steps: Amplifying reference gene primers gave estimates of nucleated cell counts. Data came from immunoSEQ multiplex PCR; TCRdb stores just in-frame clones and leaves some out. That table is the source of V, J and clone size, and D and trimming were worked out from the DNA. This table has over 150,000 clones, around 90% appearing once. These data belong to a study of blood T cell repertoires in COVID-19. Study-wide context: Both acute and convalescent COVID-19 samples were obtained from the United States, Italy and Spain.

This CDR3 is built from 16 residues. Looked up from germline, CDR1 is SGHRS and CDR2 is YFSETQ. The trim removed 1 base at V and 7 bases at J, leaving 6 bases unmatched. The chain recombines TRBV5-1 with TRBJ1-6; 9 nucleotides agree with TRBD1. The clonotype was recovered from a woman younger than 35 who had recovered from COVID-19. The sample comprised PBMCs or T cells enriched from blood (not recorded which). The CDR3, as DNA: TGCGCCAGCAGCTTGCGGGACAGGGCGCCCAATTCACCCCTCCACTTT. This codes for CASSLRDRAPNSPLHF.